The 8 T cell receptor beta chains listed next were all sequenced from one sample in a study of T cell repertoires in cytomegalovirus infection. Their antigens remain unidentified. One entry per CDR3 protein results from TCRdb running MiXCR on the reads. This sample yields over 120,000 distinct CDR3 sequences, of which 32% are seen a single time; around 50% belongs to the top ten. The sample in question was CD8+ T cells from cultured PBMCs, obtained from culture after CMV antigen stimulation. The origin of the receptors is a human donor in good health (CMV status not recorded). Some clones in this sample may be carry-over from other donors' samples.

The V and J genes are TRBV6-1 and TRBJ2-1, with 14 bases lining up with TRBD2. V shed 6 bases, J shed 7 bases, and the junction held 5 bases outside the gene matches. This CDR3 has 15 amino acids. The V gene's germline CDR1 is MNHNS and CDR2 SASEGT. CDR3 protein: CASSPTSGRVNEQFF. CDR3 sequence (DNA): TGTGCCAGCAGCCCGACTAGCGGGAGGGTAAATGAGCAGTTCTTC.

The V call is TRBV5-1, the J call TRBJ1-5, with D uncertain. Trimming removed 0 bases from V and 0 bases from J, with 7 bases in between. In germline, CDR1 is SGHRS, CDR2 YFSETQ. This CDR3 is built from 15 residues. CDR3 nucleotide sequence: TGCGCCAGCAGCTTGGAGGCAGGTAGCAATCAGCCCCAGCATTTT. Translated: CASSLEAGSNQPQHF.

With respect to this clonotype: Sequence at one end of the junction differs from germline and may be a read error. The chain has TRBV2 and TRBJ2-3, with a weak D call TRBD1 (6 bases). Germline lookup yields CDR1 SNHLY and CDR2 FYNNEI. CDR3 length equals 17 residues. The CDR3 loop reads CANSENPAGAQTDTQYF. Here the CDR3 DNA reads TGTGCCAACAGTGAAAATCCGGCAGGGGCCCAGACAGATACGCAGTATTTT.

There are a few counts of this clonotype. The V gene is TRBV4-1, the J gene TRBJ2-3; 8 nucleotides align to TRBD1. The junction had 6 bases not matched to a gene; V was cut back by 0 bases and J by 4 bases. The CDR3 is 16 residues long. Germline lookup yields CDR1 MGHRA and CDR2 YSYEKL. The CDR3 reads CASSQEAGGVADTQYF. The CDR3 coding sequence is TGCGCCAGCAGCCAAGAGGCAGGGGGCGTCGCAGATACGCAGTATTTT.

This clonotype was seen only a few times. V and J are TRBV10-3 and TRBJ1-1, with D possibly matching TRBD1 (6 bases). The CDR3 spans 15 residues. CDR1 is ENHRY and CDR2 is SYGVKD in the germline V gene. Trimming shortened V by 6 bases and J by 0 bases, and 14 bases separated the two germline ends. The DNA for the CDR3 is TGTGCCATCAGAGATTTAGGACAGATGAACACTGAAGCTTTCTTT. Translation: CAIRDLGQMNTEAFF.

The rearrangement uses TRBV19 and TRBJ2-1; D ambiguous. The germline CDR1 and CDR2 sequences are LNHDA and SQIVND (reference sequence). The CDR3 totals 16 residues. Trimming left V 3 bases short and J 0 bases short, with 12 bases between. This chain's CDR3 is CASSMASMYSYNEQFF. Written as DNA, the CDR3 is TGTGCCAGTAGTATGGCCTCAATGTACTCCTACAATGAGCAGTTCTTC. The variable domain in full, completed from reference TRBV19 and TRBJ2-1, reads DGGITQSPKYLFRKEGQNVTLSCEQNLNHDAMYWYRQDPGQGLRLIYYSQIVNDFQKGDIAEGYSVSREKKESFPLTVTSAQKNPTAFYLCASSMASMYSYNEQFFGPGTRLTVL.

This clonotype came up a few times. V usage is TRBV7-8 and J usage is TRBJ2-2; possibly TRBD1 or TRBD2 for D (5 bases each). Germline assignment: CDR1 SGHVS and CDR2 FQNEAQ. V was cut by 5 bases and J by 9 bases, with 13 bases left in between. The length of the CDR3 is 13 residues. The CDR3 loop is CASSDGTDRELFF. The CDR3 DNA is TGTGCCAGCAGCGATGGGACGGATAGGGAGCTGTTTTTT.

The V gene is TRBV7-3, the J gene TRBJ1-5; 7 positions match TRBD1. Germline trimming cut 5 bases from V and 3 bases from J; bases unmatched to any gene: 16. CDR1 and CDR2 from the germline V gene are SGHTA and FQGTGA. The CDR3 extends over 18 amino acids. The CDR3 region is CASSTVGQRPLLNQPQHF. The CDR3 nucleotides are TGTGCCAGCAGCACCGTGGGACAGCGCCCACTACTCAATCAGCCCCAGCATTTT.